This is a list of T cell receptor beta chains from one sample in a study of T-cell reconstitution after alpha-beta-depleted transplantation in children. One entry per CDR3 protein results from TCRdb running MiXCR on the PCR reads. The sample contains about 360,000 distinct CDR3 sequences, roughly 13% of which appear only once. The input for sequencing was PBMCs, taken from the stem cell graft. All receptors derive from a human donor who donated a stem cell graft to a child with Fanconi anemia. Both conserved end residues are part of each CDR3. The D gene is left open where the match is weak. Only some rows state a clone size, as once, few, many or a class for expanded clones.

V gene	D gene	J gene	clone size	CDR3 protein	CDR3 DNA
TRBV21-1	.	TRBJ2-7	many	CASSLGKNEQYF	TGTGCCAGCAGCCTGGGTAAGAACGAGCAGTACTTC
TRBV5-6	.	TRBJ1-1	.	CASSFSGYTEAFF	TGTGCCAGCAGCTTCTCGGGTTACACTGAAGCTTTCTTT
TRBV12-3/TRBV12-4	TRBD2	TRBJ2-1	few	CASSLSGGGDNEQFF	TGTGCCAGCAGTTTATCGGGCGGGGGGGACAATGAGCAGTTCTTC
TRBV7-2	.	TRBJ2-2	few	CASSPPIGSNTGELFF	TGTGCCAGCAGCCCCCCTATCGGGTCGAACACCGGGGAGCTGTTTTTT
TRBV3-1	TRBD2	TRBJ2-1	few	CASSQGGLALLTGEQFF	TGTGCCAGCAGCCAAGGAGGACTAGCACTCCTAACGGGGGAGCAGTTCTTC
TRBV4-2	TRBD2	TRBJ2-3	.	CASSQEVGRTSGGAAYF	TGTGCCAGCAGTCAAGAAGTGGGCAGGACTAGCGGGGGGGCAGCGTATTTT
TRBV19	.	TRBJ2-3	.	CASSPSDLSTDTQYF	TGTGCCAGTAGTCCCAGTGACCTTAGCACAGATACGCAGTATTTT
TRBV29-1	.	TRBJ2-2	many	CSVGGRAGGELFF	TGCAGCGTTGGCGGCAGGGCCGGCGGGGAGCTGTTTTTT
TRBV7-6	TRBD1	TRBJ2-7	.	CASSLGTGDAYEQYF	TGTGCCAGCAGCTTAGGGACAGGGGATGCCTACGAGCAGTACTTC
TRBV9	TRBD2	TRBJ2-1	.	CASSVGGGMRNEQFF	TGTGCCAGCAGCGTAGGCGGGGGGATGCGGAATGAGCAGTTCTTC
TRBV5-1	TRBD1	TRBJ1-1	.	CASSLGWVGGAMMTEAFF	TGCGCCAGCAGCCTTGGATGGGTAGGGGGCGCGATGATGACTGAAGCTTTCTTT
TRBV12-3/TRBV12-4	.	TRBJ1-5	few	CASSLNPGEPQHF	TGTGCCAGCAGTTTGAACCCTGGGGAGCCCCAGCATTTT
TRBV2	.	TRBJ2-2	few	CASSDLRPNTGELFF	TGTGCCAGCAGTGATCTTCGGCCTAACACCGGGGAGCTGTTTTTT